This T cell receptor beta chain was captured by sequencing in a study of siplizumab effects on memory and regulatory T cells. About this clone itself: Its specificity is unknown.

V was shortened by 1 base and J by 1 base, with 8 bases between the two germline ends. This CDR3 region has 14 residues. Germline values: CDR1 SGHDT, CDR2 YYEEEE. In a few donor pairs, unstimulated naive, memory, effector memory and TEMRA subsets were sequenced. Study-wide findings and caveats: Some alloreactive sequences were traceable to unstimulated CD4+ memory cells, and siplizumab significantly reduced them. No naive or memory phenotype could be assigned to roughly 80-95% of proliferating clones. Memory cells seemed less diverse than naive T cells, which also seemed major contributors to the alloresponse.

TCRdb's table, derived via immunoSEQ multiplex PCR, lists solely in-frame clones and lacks some. This table has tens of thousands of clones, around 80% appearing once. This receptor was obtained from a human donor in good health. This chain uses TRBV5-6 with TRBJ1-1; no firm D call. Sample: memory CD4+ T cells sorted from blood. CDR3 loop: CASSLFQKNTEAFF. As DNA, the CDR3 is TGTGCCAGCAGCTTGTTTCAGAAGAACACTGAAGCTTTCTTT.